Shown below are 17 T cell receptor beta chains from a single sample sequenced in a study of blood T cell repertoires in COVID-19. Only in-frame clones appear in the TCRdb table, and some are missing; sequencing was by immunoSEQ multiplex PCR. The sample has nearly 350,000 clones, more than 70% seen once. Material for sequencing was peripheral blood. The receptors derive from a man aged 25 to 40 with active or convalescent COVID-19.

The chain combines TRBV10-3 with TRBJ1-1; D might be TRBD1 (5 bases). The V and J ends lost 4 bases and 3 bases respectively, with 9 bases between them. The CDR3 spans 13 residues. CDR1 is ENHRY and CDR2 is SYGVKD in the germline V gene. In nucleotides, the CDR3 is TGTGCCATCAGTGGGGGGGGATACACTGAAGCTTTCTTT. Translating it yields CAISGGGYTEAFF.

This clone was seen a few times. The CDR3 DNA sequence: TGTGCCAGCAGCCAAAAGGTAGCGGGGCGCCCCTACAATGAGCAGTTCTTC. This translates into CASSQKVAGRPYNEQFF. V usage is TRBV3-1 (or the pseudogene TRBV3-2) and J usage is TRBJ2-1; 8 bases line up with TRBD2. This CDR3 has 17 residues. J was trimmed by 2 bases and V by 2 bases; bases with no gene match: 8. The germline gives CDR1 LGHDT, CDR2 YNNKEL (reference sequence).

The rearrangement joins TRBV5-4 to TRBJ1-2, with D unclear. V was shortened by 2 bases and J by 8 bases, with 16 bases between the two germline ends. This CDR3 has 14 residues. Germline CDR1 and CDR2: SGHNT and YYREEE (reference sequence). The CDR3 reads CASSLTGNIVGYTF. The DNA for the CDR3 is TGTGCCAGCAGCTTAACCGGGAACATCGTGGGCTACACCTTC.

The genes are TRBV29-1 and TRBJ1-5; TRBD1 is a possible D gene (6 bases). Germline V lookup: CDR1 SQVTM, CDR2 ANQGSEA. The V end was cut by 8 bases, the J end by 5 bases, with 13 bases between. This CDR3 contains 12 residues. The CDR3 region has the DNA TGCAGCATTCGGGACACGGATCAGCCCCAGCATTTT. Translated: CSIRDTDQPQHF.

The CDR3 here is CASSQDYGQGATGELFF. The CDR3 DNA follows: TGTGCCAGCAGCCAAGATTATGGACAGGGGGCCACCGGGGAGCTGTTTTTT. J is TRBJ2-2 and V is TRBV14; TRBD1 aligns across 11 bases. Germline V CDR1 and CDR2: SGHDN, FVKESK. Germline trimming cut 0 bases from V and 4 bases from J; bases unmatched to any gene: 4. This CDR3 region has 17 residues.

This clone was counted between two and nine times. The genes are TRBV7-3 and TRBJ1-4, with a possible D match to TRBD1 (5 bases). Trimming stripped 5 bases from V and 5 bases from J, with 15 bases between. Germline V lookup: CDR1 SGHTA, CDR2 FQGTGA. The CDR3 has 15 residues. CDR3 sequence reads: CASSPGPGSNEKLFF. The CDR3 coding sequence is TGTGCCAGCAGCCCAGGGCCCGGCTCAAATGAAAAACTGTTTTTT.

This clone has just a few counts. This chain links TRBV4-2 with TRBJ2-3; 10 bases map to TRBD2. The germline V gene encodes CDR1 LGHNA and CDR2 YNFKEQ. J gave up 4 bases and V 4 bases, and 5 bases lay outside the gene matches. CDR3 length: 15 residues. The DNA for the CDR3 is TGTGCCAGCAGCCGAGATAGCGGGGGGTCAGATACGCAGTATTTT. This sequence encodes CASSRDSGGSDTQYF.

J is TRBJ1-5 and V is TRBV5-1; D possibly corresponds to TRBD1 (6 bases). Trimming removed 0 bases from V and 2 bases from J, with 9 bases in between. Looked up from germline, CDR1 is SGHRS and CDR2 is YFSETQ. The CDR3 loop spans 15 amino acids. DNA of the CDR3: TGCGCCAGCAGCTTGGAAGGGGGAGGCAATCAGCCCCAGCATTTT. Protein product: CASSLEGGGNQPQHF.

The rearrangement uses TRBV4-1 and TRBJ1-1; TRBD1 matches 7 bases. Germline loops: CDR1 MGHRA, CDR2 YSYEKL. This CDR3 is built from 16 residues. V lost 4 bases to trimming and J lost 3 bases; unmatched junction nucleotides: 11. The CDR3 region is CASSRSTQGGYTEAFF. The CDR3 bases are TGCGCCAGCAGCCGGTCAACTCAGGGGGGATACACTGAAGCTTTCTTT.

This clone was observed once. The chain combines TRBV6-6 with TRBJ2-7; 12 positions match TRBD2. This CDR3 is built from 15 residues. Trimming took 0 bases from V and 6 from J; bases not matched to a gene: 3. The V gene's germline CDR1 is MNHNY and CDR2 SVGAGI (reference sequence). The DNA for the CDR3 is TGTGCCAGCAGTTACTCGACTAGCGGGAGAGGCGAGCAGTACTTC. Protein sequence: CASSYSTSGRGEQYF.

The CDR3: CSASFYGDSQETQYF. The CDR3 DNA is TGCAGTGCTAGTTTTTACGGGGACTCCCAAGAGACCCAGTACTTC. The chain links TRBV20-1 to TRBJ2-5, with D possibly matching TRBD2 (6 bases). Germline lookup yields CDR1 DFQATT and CDR2 SNEGSKA (reference sequence). V lost 3 bases and J 1 base, leaving 15 bases between the germline ends. This CDR3 comprises 15 residues.

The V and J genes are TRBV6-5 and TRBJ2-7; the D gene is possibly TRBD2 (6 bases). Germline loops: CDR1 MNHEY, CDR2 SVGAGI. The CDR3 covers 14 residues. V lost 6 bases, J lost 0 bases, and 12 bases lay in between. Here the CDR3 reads CASSAGYSSYEQYF. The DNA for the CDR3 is TGTGCCAGCAGCGCGGGATACAGCTCCTACGAGCAGTACTTC.

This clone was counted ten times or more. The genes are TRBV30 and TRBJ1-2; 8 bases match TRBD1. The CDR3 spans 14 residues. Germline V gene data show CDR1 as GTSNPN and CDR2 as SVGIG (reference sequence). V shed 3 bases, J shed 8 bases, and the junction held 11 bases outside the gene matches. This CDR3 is CAWSDRDRLRGYTF. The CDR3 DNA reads TGTGCCTGGAGCGACCGGGACAGGTTGAGGGGCTACACCTTC.

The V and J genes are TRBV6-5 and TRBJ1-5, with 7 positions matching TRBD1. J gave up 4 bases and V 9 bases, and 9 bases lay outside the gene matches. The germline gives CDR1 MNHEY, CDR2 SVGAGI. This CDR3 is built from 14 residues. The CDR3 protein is CASSTGRGNQPQHF. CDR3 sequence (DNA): TGTGCCAGTTCGACAGGGAGAGGGAATCAGCCCCAGCATTTT.

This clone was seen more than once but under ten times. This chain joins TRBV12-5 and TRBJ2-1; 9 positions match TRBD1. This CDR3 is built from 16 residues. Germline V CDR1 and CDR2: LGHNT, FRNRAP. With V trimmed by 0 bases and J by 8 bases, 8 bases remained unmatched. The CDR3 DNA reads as TGTGCTAGTGGTTTGGTATCGACAGGGGGTTATCATGAGCAGTTCTTC. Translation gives CASGLVSTGGYHEQFF.

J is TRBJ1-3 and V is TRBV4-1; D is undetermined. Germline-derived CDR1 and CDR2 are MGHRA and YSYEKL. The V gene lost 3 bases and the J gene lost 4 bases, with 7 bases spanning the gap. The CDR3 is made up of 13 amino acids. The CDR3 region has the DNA TGCGCCAGCAGCCATAGAATAGGAAACACCATATATTTT. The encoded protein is CASSHRIGNTIYF.

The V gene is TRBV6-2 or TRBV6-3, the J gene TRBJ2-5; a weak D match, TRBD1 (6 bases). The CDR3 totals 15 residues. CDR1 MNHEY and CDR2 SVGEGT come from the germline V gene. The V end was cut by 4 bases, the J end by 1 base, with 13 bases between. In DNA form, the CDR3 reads TGTGCCAGCAGTTTACCGGACAGAGCCCAAGAGACCCAGTACTTC. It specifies CASSLPDRAQETQYF.